This TCR beta chain was identified in a study of T cell responses to AZD1222 COVID-19 vaccine. Study-wide findings and caveats: Researchers report vaccine-associated CD4 TCRs spanning spike, with dominance at 160-218 and 743-854.

Here immunoSEQ multiplex PCR was the method, and the copy in TCRdb shows in-frame clones only, minus some. The sample yields about 180,000 clones, about 93% seen once. In the case of this clone: Its target is not known.

Germline V CDR1 and CDR2: SGHRS, YFSETQ. Trimming stripped 0 bases from V and 1 base from J, with 12 bases between. CDR3 size: 16 residues. This clonotype originated in an adult who received the MenACWY meningococcal vaccine as a control. V and J are TRBV5-1 and TRBJ2-3, with D possibly TRBD1 on 7 matching bases. The sample in question was peripheral blood, obtained 28 days after the second dose of the MenACWY control vaccine. The chain's CDR3 is CASSLAQGGGTDTQYF. CDR3 in DNA: TGCGCCAGCAGCTTGGCCCAGGGGGGTGGCACAGATACGCAGTATTTT.